This T cell receptor (beta chain) was recovered during a study of blood T cell repertoires in COVID-19. Looking at the study overall: T cells, B-cell-depleted T cells, or PBMCs supplied cDNA or gDNA.

Original processing methods: Scientists estimated how many nucleated cells there were by amplifying reference gene primers. Sequenced by immunoSEQ multiplex PCR; TCRdb stores in-frame clones only, minus some. For V, J and clone size, that table is used; D and trimming come from the DNA. Of some 500,000 clones in the sample, around nine tenths were seen once. Germline V gene lookup returns CDR1 SGHRS and CDR2 YFSETQ. V lost 2 bases and J lost 2; bases outside the gene matches: 4. There are 14 residues in the CDR3. This receptor was obtained from a woman between 45 and 60 years old with COVID-19, enrolled during active disease. Sequences were obtained from peripheral blood. V gene TRBV5-1 combines with J gene TRBJ2-7; 7 bases agree with TRBD1. The DNA for the CDR3 is TGCGCCAGCAGCTTCCCAGGGGGTACCTACGAGCAGTACTTC. This encodes CASSFPGGTYEQYF.